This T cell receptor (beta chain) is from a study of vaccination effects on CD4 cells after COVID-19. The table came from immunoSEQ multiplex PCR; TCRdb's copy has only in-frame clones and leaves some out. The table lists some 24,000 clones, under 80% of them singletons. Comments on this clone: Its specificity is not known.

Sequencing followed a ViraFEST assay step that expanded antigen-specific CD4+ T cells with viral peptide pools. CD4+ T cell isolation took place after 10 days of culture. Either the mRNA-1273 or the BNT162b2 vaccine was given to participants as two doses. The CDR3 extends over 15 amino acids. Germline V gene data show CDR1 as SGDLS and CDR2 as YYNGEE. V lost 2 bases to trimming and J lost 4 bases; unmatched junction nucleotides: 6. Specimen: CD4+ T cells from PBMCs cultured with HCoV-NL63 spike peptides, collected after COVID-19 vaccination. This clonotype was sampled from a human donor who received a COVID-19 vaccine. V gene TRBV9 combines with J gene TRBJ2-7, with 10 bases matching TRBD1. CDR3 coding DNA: TGTGCCAGCAGCGTGTCCGGGACAGGGGTATACGAGCAGTACTTC. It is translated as CASSVSGTGVYEQYF. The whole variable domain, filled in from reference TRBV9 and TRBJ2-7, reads DSGVTQTPKHLITATGQRVTLRCSPRSGDLSVYWYQQSLDQGLQFLIQYYNGEERAKGNILERFSAQQFPDLHSELNLSSLELGDSALYFCASSVSGTGVYEQYFGPGTRLTVT.